This passage covers 28 T cell receptor beta chains from one sample sequenced in a study of T cell responses to AZD1222 COVID-19 vaccine. Libraries were prepared by immunoSEQ multiplex PCR; TCRdb keeps only in-frame clonotypes and omits some of them. This table has 100,000 to 140,000 clones, 87% appearing once. Sequencing was performed on peripheral blood, taken 28 days after the second AZD1222 dose. These receptors all stem from an adult who received the AZD1222 COVID-19 vaccine.

A word on this clone: Other DNA variants within this sample encode the same CDR3. V and J are TRBV5-8 and TRBJ2-1, with 9 bases fitting TRBD1. Per the germline V gene, CDR1 is SGHTS and CDR2 is YDEGEE. The V and J ends lost 8 bases and 6 bases, in that order; junction bases with no gene match: 15. The CDR3 length is 16 residues. The CDR3: CASSTGAGTGINEQFF. The CDR3 DNA follows: TGTGCCAGTAGCACGGGCGCCGGGACAGGGATCAATGAGCAGTTCTTC.

This chain links TRBV10-1 with TRBJ2-3, with a possible D match to TRBD1 (6 bases). V lost 6 bases, J lost 4 bases, and 17 bases lay in between. The CDR3 has 15 amino acids. The germline V gene has CDR1 WNHNN and CDR2 SYGVQD (reference sequence). CDR3 in amino acids: CASSRYTGQADTQYF. The DNA of the CDR3 is TGCGCCAGCAGCAGATATACAGGGCAGGCAGATACGCAGTATTTT.

The chain links TRBV7-9 to TRBJ1-2; 9 bases align to TRBD1. The CDR3 runs to 14 residues. From germline, CDR1 is SEHNR and CDR2 FQNEAQ (reference sequence). V shed 5 bases and J 8 bases; nucleotides not matched to a gene: 9. The CDR3 DNA reads as TGTGCCAGCAGCGCGCGGACAGGGGAGGACGGCTACACCTTC. Residues: CASSARTGEDGYTF.

This chain links TRBV18 with TRBJ2-2; tentative D call: TRBD1 (6 bases). The CDR3 has 14 residues. Per germline, CDR1 KGHSH and CDR2 LQKENI. V lost 6 bases, J lost 6 bases, and 14 bases lay in between. In nucleotides, the CDR3 is TGTGCCAGCTCGCCCGGGACAAGGTCCGGGGAGCTGTTTTTT. It encodes CASSPGTRSGELFF.

V and J are TRBV19 and TRBJ1-2; TRBD1 aligns across 8 bases. The V and J ends lost 1 base and 4 bases, in that order; junction bases with no gene match: 11. This CDR3 is 17 amino acids long. Per germline, CDR1 LNHDA and CDR2 SQIVND (reference sequence). The CDR3 nucleotides read TGTGCCAGTAGTATAGCCCTCTCCGAGACAGGGGCCTATGGCTACACCTTC. It yields the protein CASSIALSETGAYGYTF.

This CDR3 reads CATTGPGQGDYGYTF. CDR3 nucleotide sequence: TGCGCCACCACGGGACCCGGACAGGGCGACTATGGCTACACCTTC. The chain is built from TRBV10-2 and TRBJ1-2, with 8 bases fitting TRBD1. This CDR3 spans 15 amino acids. V was pared by 10 bases and J by 3 bases, with 13 bases of the junction left unmatched. The germline V gene encodes CDR1 WSHSY and CDR2 SAAADI.

The rearrangement uses TRBV7-9 and TRBJ1-5, with D uncertain. Trimming left V 1 base short and J 1 base short, with 5 bases between. Germline V gene lookup returns CDR1 SEHNR and CDR2 FQNEAQ (reference sequence). The CDR3 consists of 14 residues. CDR3 sequence reads: CASSLEGSNQPQHF. In nucleotides, the CDR3 is TGTGCCAGCAGCTTAGAGGGAAGCAATCAGCCCCAGCATTTT.

This clone was found once. The chain uses TRBV15 and TRBJ1-2; D gene unclear. Germline CDR1 is LNHNV and CDR2 is YYDKDF (reference sequence). V shed 0 bases and J shed 14 bases, with 16 bases lying between them. The CDR3 is 13 amino acids. This chain's CDR3 is CATSRDRSGWATF. The CDR3 DNA reads as TGTGCCACCAGCAGAGATCGGAGTGGGTGGGCGACCTTC.

This clone was detected only a few times. This CDR3 is also generated by other DNA sequences in the sample. This chain joins TRBV6-5 and TRBJ1-5, with 9 positions matching TRBD1. The germline gives CDR1 MNHEY, CDR2 SVGAGI. The length of the CDR3 is 14 residues. The J segment lost 7 bases and the V segment lost 6 bases, leaving 7 bases of the junction unmatched. The CDR3 loop is CASSLDRGRQPQHF. The CDR3 DNA reads as TGTGCCAGCAGCCTGGACAGGGGCAGACAGCCCCAGCATTTT.

The chain is built from TRBV19 and TRBJ2-1, with 7 bases identical to TRBD2. Germline CDR1 LNHDA, CDR2 SQIVND (reference sequence). V was pared by 3 bases and J by 2 bases, with 7 bases of the junction left unmatched. There are 16 residues in the CDR3. The CDR3 nucleotides read TGTGCCAGTAGTATGGGCGGCGGGGGTGCCTACAATGAGCAGTTCTTC. It codes for CASSMGGGGAYNEQFF.

This clone appeared a single time. The genes are TRBV4-3 and TRBJ1-2; tentatively, D is TRBD1 (6 bases). V was trimmed by 0 bases and J by 5 bases, leaving 13 bases between them. CDR1 and CDR2 (germline): LGHNA, YSLEER. This CDR3 has 15 amino acids. CDR3 bases: TGCGCCAGCAGCCAAGATCAGGGGTTCGGATATGGCTACACCTTC. Its protein is CASSQDQGFGYGYTF.

The chain has TRBV5-1 and TRBJ2-1, with 12 bases fitting TRBD1. Trimming at V came to 2 bases and at J to 10 bases, leaving 16 bases not matched to a gene. This CDR3 region has 18 residues. Germline values: CDR1 SGHRS, CDR2 YFSETQ. The CDR3 here is CASSFGVGDRGHPWEQFF. The DNA for the CDR3 is TGCGCCAGCAGCTTTGGCGTTGGGGACAGGGGGCATCCTTGGGAGCAGTTCTTC.

The V gene is TRBV12-3 or TRBV12-4, the J gene TRBJ2-5; D call uncertain. V lost 8 bases to trimming and J lost 5 bases, with 15 bases between them. The length of the CDR3 is 13 residues. The CDR3 spells CASRGRNYETQYF. The DNA of the CDR3 is TGTGCCAGCCGCGGCAGGAACTACGAGACCCAGTACTTC.

The chain joins TRBV7-2 to TRBJ1-4, with 7 bases aligning to TRBD1. Unmatched junction bases numbered 8, after V lost 5 bases and J lost 8 bases. Per the germline V gene, CDR1 is SGHTA and CDR2 is FQGNSA. CDR3 length: 14 amino acids. This CDR3 reads CASSQPDRAEKLFF. CDR3 DNA: TGTGCCAGCAGCCAACCCGACAGGGCGGAAAAACTGTTTTTT.

The J gene is TRBJ1-1, the V gene TRBV5-6, with D hard to call. This CDR3 has 14 residues. Germline CDR1 is SGHDT and CDR2 is YYEEEE. The germline V and J ends were trimmed by 0 bases and 3 bases, with 9 bases remaining between them. The CDR3 spells CASSLGDGDTEAFF. The CDR3 bases are TGTGCCAGCAGCTTGGGGGATGGGGACACTGAAGCTTTCTTT. Full variable domain (remainder filled in from reference TRBV5-6 and TRBJ1-1): DAGVTQSPTHLIKTRGQQVTLRCSPKSGHDTVSWYQQALGQGPQFIFQYYEEEERQRGNFPDRFSGHQFPNYSSELNVNALLLGDSALYLCASSLGDGDTEAFFGQGTRLTVV.

The J gene is TRBJ2-1, the V gene TRBV5-4, with D perhaps TRBD2 (7 bases). The CDR3 contains 16 residues. The ends were cut back, 0 bases at V and 0 bases at J, with 10 bases in the middle. Germline lookup yields CDR1 SGHNT and CDR2 YYREEE (reference sequence). The CDR3 sequence is CASSLGGGASYNEQFF. The CDR3 DNA sequence: TGTGCCAGCAGCTTGGGGGGGGGCGCCTCCTACAATGAGCAGTTCTTC.

The CDR3 coding sequence is TGTGCCAGCAGCCCAAGGGATAGAGAGGCTGAAAAACTGTTTTTT. Amino acid sequence: CASSPRDREAEKLFF. This rearrangement joins TRBV9 to TRBJ1-4, with D unresolved. The V gene's germline CDR1 is SGDLS and CDR2 YYNGEE. The CDR3 loop spans 15 amino acids. The V gene lost 4 bases and the J gene lost 7 bases, with 17 bases spanning the gap.

The gene calls are TRBV6-1 and TRBJ1-6, with D unclear. There are 16 residues in the CDR3. Per germline, CDR1 MNHNS and CDR2 SASEGT. The V end was cut by 0 bases, the J end by 0 bases, with 6 bases between. The CDR3 protein is CASSEAESSYNSPLHF. Written as DNA, the CDR3 is TGTGCCAGCAGTGAAGCGGAGAGCTCCTATAATTCACCCCTCCACTTT.

This clone was observed a few times. This chain links TRBV28 with TRBJ1-2; D is perhaps TRBD1 (5 bases). Germline V gene sequence: CDR1 MDHEN, CDR2 SYDVKM. This CDR3 is 14 amino acids long. The V and J ends lost 3 bases and 1 base respectively, with 9 bases between them. Here the CDR3 DNA reads TGTGCCAGCAGTTTTCCGACAGTTAACTATGGCTACACCTTC. Translation: CASSFPTVNYGYTF.

This chain links TRBV9 with TRBJ2-2; 12 bases agree with TRBD1. The CDR3 length is 16 residues. V shed 0 bases and J 7 bases; nucleotides not matched to a gene: 4. CDR1 and CDR2 (germline): SGDLS, YYNGEE. CDR3 region: CASSVAGQGAIGELFF. The DNA for the CDR3 is TGTGCCAGCAGCGTAGCGGGACAGGGGGCGATCGGGGAGCTGTTTTTT. The variable domain in full, with the rest retrieved from reference TRBV9 and TRBJ2-2, is DSGVTQTPKHLITATGQRVTLRCSPRSGDLSVYWYQQSLDQGLQFLIQYYNGEERAKGNILERFSAQQFPDLHSELNLSSLELGDSALYFCASSVAGQGAIGELFFGEGSRLTVL.

Regarding this clone: At the DNA level, this CDR3 is encoded by other sequences in the same sample as well. The V call is TRBV7-2, the J call TRBJ2-7; the D is unclear. Trimming shortened V by 0 bases and J by 4 bases, and 10 bases separated the two germline ends. From germline, CDR1 is SGHTA and CDR2 FQGNSA. This CDR3 has 14 residues. The CDR3 DNA reads as TGTGCCAGCAGCTTAGCGGCCAGTGGTTACGAGCAGTACTTC. Translating gives CASSLAASGYEQYF. Supplemented by reference TRBV7-2 and TRBJ2-7, the full variable domain reads GAGVSQSPSNKVTEKGKDVELRCDPISGHTALYWYRQSLGQGLEFLIYFQGNSAPDKSGLPSDRFSAERTGGSVSTLTIQRTQQEDSAVYLCASSLAASGYEQYFGPGTRLTVT.

This clone was picked up a small number of times. The chain joins TRBV2 to TRBJ2-5; D call uncertain. V lost 3 bases, J lost 5 bases, and 16 bases lay in between. The CDR3 consists of 15 residues. Germline CDR1 SNHLY, CDR2 FYNNEI. CDR3 region: CASSDETLRGETQYF. CDR3 in DNA: TGTGCCAGCAGTGATGAGACCCTACGTGGGGAGACCCAGTACTTC.

The rearrangement uses TRBV15 and TRBJ2-3, with a tentative D call TRBD2 (6 bases). V was pared by 8 bases and J by 2 bases, with 11 bases between. Germline V gene lookup returns CDR1 LNHNV and CDR2 YYDKDF (reference sequence). The CDR3 runs 13 residues. CDR3 coding DNA: TGTGCCACCCGGACTACTTACACAGATACGCAGTATTTT. The encoded protein is CATRTTYTDTQYF.

This chain joins TRBV28 and TRBJ2-5; D gene uncertain. The CDR3 is 11 residues long. The germline V gene encodes CDR1 MDHEN and CDR2 SYDVKM. V was pared by 3 bases and J by 4 bases, with 3 bases between. CDR3 loop: CASSLGETQYF. In DNA form, the CDR3 reads TGTGCCAGCAGTTTGGGAGAGACCCAGTACTTC.

This chain links TRBV7-6 with TRBJ2-3; D unresolved. Between the trimmed V and J ends, which lost 5 bases and 4 bases, there was a span of 16 bases. CDR3 length equals 15 residues. CDR1 SGHVS and CDR2 FNYEAQ come from the germline V gene. CDR3 sequence (DNA): TGTGCCAGCAGCCGGATTAGCAATCGGGCAGATACGCAGTATTTT. Protein sequence: CASSRISNRADTQYF.

CDR3 nucleotides: TGTGCCAGCAGTATAGAGGCAGGAACTAACTATGGCTACACCTTC. Translating it yields CASSIEAGTNYGYTF. The rearrangement uses TRBV28 and TRBJ1-2; D unresolved. The CDR3 extends over 15 amino acids. Germline CDR1 is MDHEN and CDR2 is SYDVKM. V was clipped by 5 bases and J by 0 bases, with 13 bases between them.

The chain links TRBV7-9 to TRBJ1-1; D is unresolved. V gave up 1 base and J gave up 3 bases, with 3 bases separating them. The CDR3 covers 12 residues. CDR1 is SEHNR, CDR2 FQNEAQ, per germline (reference sequence). The CDR3, as DNA: TGTGCCAGCAGCTTAGTCCACACTGAAGCTTTCTTT. It codes for CASSLVHTEAFF. Together with reference TRBV7-9 and TRBJ1-1, the CDR3 gives the full variable domain: DTGVSQNPRHKITKRGQNVTFRCDPISEHNRLYWYRQTLGQGPEFLTYFQNEAQLEKSRLLSDRFSAERPKGSFSTLEIQRTEQGDSAMYLCASSLVHTEAFFGQGTRLTVV.

The CDR3 loop reads CASSPGQTYEQYF. The CDR3, as DNA: TGTGCCAGCAGTCCCGGACAAACCTACGAGCAGTACTTC. This rearrangement joins TRBV28 to TRBJ2-7; a possible D gene is TRBD1 (5 bases). Trimming stripped 5 bases from V and 2 bases from J, with 10 bases between. Per germline, CDR1 MDHEN and CDR2 SYDVKM. The CDR3 runs 13 residues.